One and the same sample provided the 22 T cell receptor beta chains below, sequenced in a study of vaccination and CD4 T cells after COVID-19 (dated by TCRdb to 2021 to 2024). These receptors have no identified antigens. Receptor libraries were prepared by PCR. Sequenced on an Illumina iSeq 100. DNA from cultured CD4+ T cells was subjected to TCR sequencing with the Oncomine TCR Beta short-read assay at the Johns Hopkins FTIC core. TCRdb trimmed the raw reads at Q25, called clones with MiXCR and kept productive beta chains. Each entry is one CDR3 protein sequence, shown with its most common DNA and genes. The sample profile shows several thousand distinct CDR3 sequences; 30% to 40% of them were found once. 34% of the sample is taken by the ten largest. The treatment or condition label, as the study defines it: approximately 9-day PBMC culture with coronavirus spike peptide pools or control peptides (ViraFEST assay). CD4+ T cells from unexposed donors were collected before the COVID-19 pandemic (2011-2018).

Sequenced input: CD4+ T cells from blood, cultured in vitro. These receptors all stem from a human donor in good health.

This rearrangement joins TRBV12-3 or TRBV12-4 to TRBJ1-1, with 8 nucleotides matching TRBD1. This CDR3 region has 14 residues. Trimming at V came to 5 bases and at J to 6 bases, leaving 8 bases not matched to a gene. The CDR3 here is CASSHTRTGPEAFF. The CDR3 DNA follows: TGTGCCAGCAGTCACACTAGGACAGGGCCTGAAGCTTTCTTT.

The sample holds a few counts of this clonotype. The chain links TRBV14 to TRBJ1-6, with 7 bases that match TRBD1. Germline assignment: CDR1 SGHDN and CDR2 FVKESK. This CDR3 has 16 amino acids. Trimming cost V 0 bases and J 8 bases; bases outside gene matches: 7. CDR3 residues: CASSQDASQGYSPLHF. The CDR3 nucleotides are TGTGCCAGCAGCCAAGATGCATCACAGGGGTATTCACCCCTCCACTTT. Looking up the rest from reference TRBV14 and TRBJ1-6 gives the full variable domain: EAGVTQFPSHSVIEKGQTVTLRCDPISGHDNLYWYRRVMGKEIKFLLHFVKESKQDESGMPNNRFLAERTGGTYSTLKVQPAELEDSGVYFCASSQDASQGYSPLHFGNGTRLTVT.

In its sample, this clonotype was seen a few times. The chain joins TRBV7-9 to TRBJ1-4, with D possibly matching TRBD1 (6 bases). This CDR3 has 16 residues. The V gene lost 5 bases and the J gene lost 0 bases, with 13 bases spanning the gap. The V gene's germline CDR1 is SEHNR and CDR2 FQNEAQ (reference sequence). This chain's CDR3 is CASSDQNRATNEKLFF. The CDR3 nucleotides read TGTGCCAGCAGCGACCAGAACAGGGCAACTAATGAAAAACTGTTTTTT.

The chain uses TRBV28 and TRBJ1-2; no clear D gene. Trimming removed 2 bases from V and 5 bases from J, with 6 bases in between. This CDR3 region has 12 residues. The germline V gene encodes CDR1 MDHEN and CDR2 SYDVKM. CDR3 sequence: CASSLMDYGYTF. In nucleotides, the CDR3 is TGTGCCAGCAGTTTAATGGATTATGGCTACACCTTC.

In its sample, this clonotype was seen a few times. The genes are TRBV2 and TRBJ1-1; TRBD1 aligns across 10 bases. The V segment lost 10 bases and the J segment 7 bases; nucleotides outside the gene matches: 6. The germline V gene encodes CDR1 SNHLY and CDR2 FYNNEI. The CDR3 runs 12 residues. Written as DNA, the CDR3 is TGTGCCAAGGGACAGGGGTTGGGTGAAGCTTTCTTT. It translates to CAKGQGLGEAFF.

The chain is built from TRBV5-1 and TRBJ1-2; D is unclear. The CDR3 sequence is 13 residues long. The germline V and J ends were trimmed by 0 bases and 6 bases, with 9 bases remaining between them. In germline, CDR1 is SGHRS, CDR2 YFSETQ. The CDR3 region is CASSLDEPNGYTF. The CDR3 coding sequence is TGCGCCAGCAGCTTGGATGAGCCAAATGGCTACACCTTC.

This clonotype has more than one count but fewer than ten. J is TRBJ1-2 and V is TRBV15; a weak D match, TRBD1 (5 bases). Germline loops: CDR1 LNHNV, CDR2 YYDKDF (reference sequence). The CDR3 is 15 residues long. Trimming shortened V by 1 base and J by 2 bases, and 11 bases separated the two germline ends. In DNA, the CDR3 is TGTGCCACCAGCAGAGGCGGGGGATTCAACTATGGCTACACCTTC. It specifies CATSRGGGFNYGYTF.

In DNA form, the CDR3 reads TGTGCCAGTAGTCCCGGACAGCAAGAGACCCAGTACTTC. This sequence encodes CASSPGQQETQYF. V and J are TRBV19 and TRBJ2-5; TRBD1 is a possible D gene (6 bases). The V gene's germline CDR1 is LNHDA and CDR2 SQIVND (reference sequence). The CDR3 covers 13 residues. With 5 bases removed from V and 2 bases from J, the gap between germline ends came to 9 bases. The variable domain in full, completed from reference TRBV19 and TRBJ2-5, reads DGGITQSPKYLFRKEGQNVTLSCEQNLNHDAMYWYRQDPGQGLRLIYYSQIVNDFQKGDIAEGYSVSREKKESFPLTVTSAQKNPTAFYLCASSPGQQETQYFGPGTRLLVL.

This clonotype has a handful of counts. The CDR3 region has the DNA TGTGCCAGCGGTGGCCACATGAACACTGAAGCTTTCTTT. Residues: CASGGHMNTEAFF. The chain links TRBV6-2 or TRBV6-3 to TRBJ1-1; D is undetermined. V was shortened by 8 bases and J by 0 bases, with 10 bases between the two germline ends. The CDR3 runs 13 residues. CDR1 and CDR2 (germline): MNHEY, SVGEGT.

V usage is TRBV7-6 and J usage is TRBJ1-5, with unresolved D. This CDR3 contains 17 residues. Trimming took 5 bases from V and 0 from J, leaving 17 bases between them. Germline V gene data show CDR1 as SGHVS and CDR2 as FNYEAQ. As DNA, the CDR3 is TGTGCCAGCAGCAAATCCCCCCCGGATTATAGCAATCAGCCCCAGCATTTT. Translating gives CASSKSPPDYSNQPQHF. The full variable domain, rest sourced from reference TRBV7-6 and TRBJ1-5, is GAGVSQSPRYKVTKRGQDVALRCDPISGHVSLYWYRQALGQGPEFLTYFNYEAQQDKSGLPNDRFSAERPEGSISTLTIQRTEQRDSAMYRCASSKSPPDYSNQPQHFGDGTRLSIL.

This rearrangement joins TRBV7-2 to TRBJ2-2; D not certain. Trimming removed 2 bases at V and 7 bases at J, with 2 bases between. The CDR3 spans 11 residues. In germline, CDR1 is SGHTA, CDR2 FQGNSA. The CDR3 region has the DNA TGTGCCAGCAGCTTAAGCGGGGAGCTGTTTTTT. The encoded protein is CASSLSGELFF. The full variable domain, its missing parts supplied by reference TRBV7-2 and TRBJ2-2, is GAGVSQSPSNKVTEKGKDVELRCDPISGHTALYWYRQSLGQGLEFLIYFQGNSAPDKSGLPSDRFSAERTGGSVSTLTIQRTQQEDSAVYLCASSLSGELFFGEGSRLTVL.

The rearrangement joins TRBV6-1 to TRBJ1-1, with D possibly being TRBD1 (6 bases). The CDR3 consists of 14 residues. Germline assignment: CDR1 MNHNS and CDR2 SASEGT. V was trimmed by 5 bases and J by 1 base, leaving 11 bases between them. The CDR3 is CASSPQGWNTEAFF. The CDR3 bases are TGTGCCAGCAGTCCACAGGGATGGAACACTGAAGCTTTCTTT.

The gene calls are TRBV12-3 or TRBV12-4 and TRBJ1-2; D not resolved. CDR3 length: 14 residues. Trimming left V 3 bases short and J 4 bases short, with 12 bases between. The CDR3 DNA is TGTGCCAGCAGTTTTAAACGGGGTATCTATGGCTACACCTTC. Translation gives CASSFKRGIYGYTF.

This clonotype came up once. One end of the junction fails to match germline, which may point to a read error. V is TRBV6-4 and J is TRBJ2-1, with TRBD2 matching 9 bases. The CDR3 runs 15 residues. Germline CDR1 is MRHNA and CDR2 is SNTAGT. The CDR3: CASSDRGGDTNEQFF. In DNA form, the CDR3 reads TGTGCTAGCAGTGACCGCGGGGGGGATACCAATGAGCAGTTCTTC.

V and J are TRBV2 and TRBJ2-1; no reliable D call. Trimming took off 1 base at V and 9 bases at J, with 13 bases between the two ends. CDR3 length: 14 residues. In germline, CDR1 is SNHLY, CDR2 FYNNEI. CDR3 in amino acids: CASSEGRGFGEQFF. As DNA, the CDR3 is TGTGCCAGCAGTGAAGGTCGTGGTTTTGGTGAGCAGTTCTTC.

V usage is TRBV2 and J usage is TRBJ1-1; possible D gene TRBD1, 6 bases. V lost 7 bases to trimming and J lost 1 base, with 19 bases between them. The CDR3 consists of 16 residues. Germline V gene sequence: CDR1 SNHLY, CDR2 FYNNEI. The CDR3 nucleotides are TGTGCCAGCACCCCCGGTCCCATGGGGGCGAACACTGAAGCTTTCTTT. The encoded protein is CASTPGPMGANTEAFF.

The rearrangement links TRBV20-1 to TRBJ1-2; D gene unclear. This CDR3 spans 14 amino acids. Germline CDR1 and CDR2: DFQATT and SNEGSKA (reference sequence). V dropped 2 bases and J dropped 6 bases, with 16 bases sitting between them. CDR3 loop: CSARSEADSNGYTF. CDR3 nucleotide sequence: TGCAGTGCTAGATCAGAAGCGGACTCTAATGGCTACACCTTC.

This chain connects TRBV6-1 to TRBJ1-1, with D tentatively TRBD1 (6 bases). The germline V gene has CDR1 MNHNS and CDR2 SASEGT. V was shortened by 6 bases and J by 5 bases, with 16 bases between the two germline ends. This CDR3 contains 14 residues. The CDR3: CASRPPGAKTEAFF. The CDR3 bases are TGTGCCAGCAGACCCCCAGGGGCGAAGACTGAAGCTTTCTTT.

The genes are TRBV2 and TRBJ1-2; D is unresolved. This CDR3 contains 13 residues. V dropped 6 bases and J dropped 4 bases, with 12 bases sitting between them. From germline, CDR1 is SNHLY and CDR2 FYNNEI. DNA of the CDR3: TGTGCCAGCAGGGAGGAGGAACTCTATGGCTACACCTTC. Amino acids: CASREEELYGYTF.

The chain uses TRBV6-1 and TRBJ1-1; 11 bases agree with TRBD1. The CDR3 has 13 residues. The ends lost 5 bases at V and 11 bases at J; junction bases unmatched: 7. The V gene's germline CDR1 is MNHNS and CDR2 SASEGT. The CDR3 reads CASSLRDRGRAFF. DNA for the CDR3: TGTGCCAGCAGTCTAAGGGACAGGGGGAGGGCTTTCTTT.

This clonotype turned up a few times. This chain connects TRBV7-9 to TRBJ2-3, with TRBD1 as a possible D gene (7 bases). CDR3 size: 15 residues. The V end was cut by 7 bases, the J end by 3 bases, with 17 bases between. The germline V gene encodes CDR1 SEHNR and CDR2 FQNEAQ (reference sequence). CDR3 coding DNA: TGTGCCAGCACCAGGGGGGAGCAGGGGACAGATACGCAGTATTTT. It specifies CASTRGEQGTDTQYF.

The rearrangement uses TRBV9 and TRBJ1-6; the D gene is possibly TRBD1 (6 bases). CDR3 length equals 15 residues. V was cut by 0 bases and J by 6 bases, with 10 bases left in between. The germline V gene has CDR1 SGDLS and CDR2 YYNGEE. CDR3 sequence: CASSVAGGGNSPLHF. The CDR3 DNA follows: TGTGCCAGCAGCGTAGCTGGGGGCGGTAATTCACCCCTCCACTTT.